This entry concerns a single TCR beta chain. What it binds is unknown. The data were obtained in a study of PD-1 blockade in classical Hodgkin lymphoma. Assay: immunoSEQ multiplex PCR; the TCRdb copy retains only in-frame clones and omits some. The sample lists about 28,000 clones, 91% occurring once. The study's findings and limits: As was reported, newly diagnosed patients showed lower baseline TCR diversity than healthy donors did.

Time point here: newly diagnosed, previously untreated cHL patient sample. The receptor comes from a human donor with classical Hodgkin lymphoma. Material: peripheral blood mononuclear cells (PBMCs).

The CDR3 bases are TGTGCCAGCGCTAGGACTAGGTCCTACAATGAGCAGTTCTTC. This translates into CASARTRSYNEQFF. This chain connects TRBV6-8 to TRBJ2-1, with 7 bases lining up with TRBD2. CDR3 length: 14 residues. CDR1 is MNHGY, CDR2 SAAAGT, per germline. V was pared by 8 bases and J by 1 base, with 5 bases of the junction left unmatched.